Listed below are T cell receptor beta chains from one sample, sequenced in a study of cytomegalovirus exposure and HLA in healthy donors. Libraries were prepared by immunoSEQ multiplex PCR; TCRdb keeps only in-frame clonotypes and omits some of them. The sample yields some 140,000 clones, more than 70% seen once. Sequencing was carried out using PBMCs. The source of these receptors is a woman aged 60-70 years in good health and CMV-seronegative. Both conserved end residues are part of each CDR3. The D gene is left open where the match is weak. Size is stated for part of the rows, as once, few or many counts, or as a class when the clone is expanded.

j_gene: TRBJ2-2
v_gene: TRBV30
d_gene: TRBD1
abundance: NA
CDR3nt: TGTACCTGGAGGTTCAGGACAGGGAATACCGGGGAGCTGTTTTTT
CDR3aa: CTWRFRTGNTGELFF

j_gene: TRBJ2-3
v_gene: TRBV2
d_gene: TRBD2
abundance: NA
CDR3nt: TGTGCCAGCAGTGGGGGGGGACTAGGCGTCGCGGATACGCAGTATTTT
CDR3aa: CASSGGGLGVADTQYF

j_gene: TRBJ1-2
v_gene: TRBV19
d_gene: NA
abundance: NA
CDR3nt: TGTGCCAGTAGGACTTCGACAGCTAACTATGGCTACACCTTC
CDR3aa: CASRTSTANYGYTF

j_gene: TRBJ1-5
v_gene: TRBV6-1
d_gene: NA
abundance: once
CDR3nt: TGTGCCAGCAGTGAGGGAGGTTATAGCAATCAGCCCCAGCATTTT
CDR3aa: CASSEGGYSNQPQHF

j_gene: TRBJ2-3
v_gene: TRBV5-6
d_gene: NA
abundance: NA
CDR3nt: TGTGCCAGCAGCTTGTCACTATCCTCAACCGATACGCAGTATTTT
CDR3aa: CASSLSLSSTDTQYF

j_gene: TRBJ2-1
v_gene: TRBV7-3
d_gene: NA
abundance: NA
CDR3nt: TGTGCCAGCAGCTTAAACCCTCGTCTTAGCTCCTACAATGAGCAGTTCTTC
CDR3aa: CASSLNPRLSSYNEQFF

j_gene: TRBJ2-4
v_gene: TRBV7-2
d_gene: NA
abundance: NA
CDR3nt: TGTGCCAGCAGCCCAGGGGTACAGGCCAAAAACATTCAGTACTTC
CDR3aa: CASSPGVQAKNIQYF

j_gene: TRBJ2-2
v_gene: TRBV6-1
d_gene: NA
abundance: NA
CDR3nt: TGTGCCAGCAGTGAACAGTTGAACACCGGGGAGCTGTTTTTT
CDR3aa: CASSEQLNTGELFF

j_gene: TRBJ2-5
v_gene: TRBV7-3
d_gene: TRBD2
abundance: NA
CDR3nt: TGTGCCAGCAGCTTGCTCGGGGGGGCTCAAGAGACCCAGTACTTC
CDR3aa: CASSLLGGAQETQYF

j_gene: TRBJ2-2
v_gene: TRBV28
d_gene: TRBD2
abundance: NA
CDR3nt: TGTGCCAGCTCAGTGGGGGTCCCGGGACTAGCGGGAGGTACGAACACCGGGGAGCTGTTTTTT
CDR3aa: CASSVGVPGLAGGTNTGELFF

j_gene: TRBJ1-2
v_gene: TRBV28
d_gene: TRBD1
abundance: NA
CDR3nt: TGTGCCAGCAAAATGACAGGGCTCGGCTACACCTTC
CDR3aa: CASKMTGLGYTF

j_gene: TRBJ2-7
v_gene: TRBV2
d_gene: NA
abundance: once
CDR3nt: TGTGCCAGCAGCCCCAAAACCTACGAGCAGTACTTC
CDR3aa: CASSPKTYEQYF

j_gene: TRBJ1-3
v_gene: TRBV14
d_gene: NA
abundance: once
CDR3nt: TGTGCCAGCAGCCGACAGGCCTCTGGAAACACCATATATTTT
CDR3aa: CASSRQASGNTIYF

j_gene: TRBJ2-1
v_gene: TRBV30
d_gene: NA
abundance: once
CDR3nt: TGTGCCTGGAGTGGACGCGGGAACCCCTCCTACAATGAGCAGTTCTTC
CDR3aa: CAWSGRGNPSYNEQFF

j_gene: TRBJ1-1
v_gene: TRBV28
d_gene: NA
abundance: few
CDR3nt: TGTGCCAGCAGTGCGGGACGGGGGAACACTGAAGCTTTCTTT
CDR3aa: CASSAGRGNTEAFF

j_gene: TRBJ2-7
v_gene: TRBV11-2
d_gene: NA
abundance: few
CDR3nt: TGTGCCAGCAGCCAAGGTGGCGGGTTAGTAACCGAGCAGTACTTC
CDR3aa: CASSQGGGLVTEQYF

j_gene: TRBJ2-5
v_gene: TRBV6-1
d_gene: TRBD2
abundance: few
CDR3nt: TGTGCCAGCAGTGAAGCGTCTCCGGGGGGGCAAGAGACCCAGTACTTC
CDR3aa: CASSEASPGGQETQYF

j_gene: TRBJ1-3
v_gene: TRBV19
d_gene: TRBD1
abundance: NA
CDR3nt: TGTGCCAGTAGTTTAGACAGGGACTCTGGAAACACCATATATTTT
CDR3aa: CASSLDRDSGNTIYF

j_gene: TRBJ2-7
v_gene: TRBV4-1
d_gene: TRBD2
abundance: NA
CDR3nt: TGCGCCAGCAGCCAAGAGTGGCTAGCGGGAACCTACGAGCAGTACTTC
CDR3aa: CASSQEWLAGTYEQYF

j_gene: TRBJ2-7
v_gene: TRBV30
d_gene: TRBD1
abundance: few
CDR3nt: TGTGCCTGGACTCGAGGACAGGGTATCGTTTACGAGCAGTACTTC
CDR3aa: CAWTRGQGIVYEQYF